Listed here are 29 T cell receptor beta chains from one sample, sequenced in a study of cytomegalovirus exposure and HLA in healthy donors. PCR used 60 Vbeta primers and 13 Jbeta primers. Clones were sequenced by immunoSEQ multiplex PCR, and TCRdb holds only the in-frame ones, with some missing. The repertoire holds about 170,000 clones, with about four fifths as singletons. Material for sequencing was PBMCs. The receptors originated from a male donor in good health and CMV-seronegative.

This clone was picked up a small number of times. The J gene is TRBJ2-5, the V gene TRBV2, with unresolved D. The CDR3 has 14 amino acids. CDR1 SNHLY and CDR2 FYNNEI come from the germline V gene. The V end lost 3 bases, the J end lost 5 bases, and 13 bases lay between the germline ends. The CDR3 DNA sequence: TGTGCCAGCAGTGATTGGTCCTCCGGGGAGACCCAGTACTTC. This translates into CASSDWSSGETQYF.

The chain is built from TRBV10-3 and TRBJ2-2; TRBD1 might be the D (6 bases). Germline assignment: CDR1 ENHRY and CDR2 SYGVKD. The CDR3 contains 16 residues. Trimming left V 2 bases short and J 3 bases short, with 13 bases between. CDR3 sequence reads: CAISEGQFFDTGELFF. The DNA of the CDR3 is TGTGCCATCAGTGAGGGACAGTTCTTTGACACCGGGGAGCTGTTTTTT.

This rearrangement joins TRBV5-1 to TRBJ1-1; no clear D gene. The CDR3 runs 16 residues. V gave up 3 bases and J gave up 0 bases, with 15 bases separating them. The germline V gene has CDR1 SGHRS and CDR2 YFSETQ. CDR3 in DNA: TGCGCCAGCAGCTCCCCTTCCCCTTTATTGAACACTGAAGCTTTCTTT. Translating gives CASSSPSPLLNTEAFF.

The rearrangement joins TRBV10-3 to TRBJ1-1; perhaps TRBD1 as D (5 bases). The CDR3 contains 16 residues. Germline V lookup: CDR1 ENHRY, CDR2 SYGVKD. The V end lost 2 bases, the J end lost 5 bases, and 18 bases lay between the germline ends. CDR3 nucleotides: TGTGCCATCAGTGAGCCAGTTCAGGGAATTGCGACTGAAGCTTTCTTT. Translation gives CAISEPVQGIATEAFF.

The chain employs TRBV29-1 and TRBJ2-7; 10 positions agree with TRBD1. Germline V lookup: CDR1 SQVTM, CDR2 ANQGSEA. J gave up 4 bases and V 6 bases, and 6 bases lay outside the gene matches. This CDR3 is 13 amino acids long. The CDR3: CSVLRDRGYEQYF. CDR3 nucleotide sequence: TGCAGCGTCCTCCGGGACAGGGGTTACGAGCAGTACTTC.

The chain has TRBV7-6 and TRBJ2-5; 7 nucleotides match TRBD1. This CDR3 has 15 residues. Germline CDR1 SGHVS, CDR2 FNYEAQ. V lost 2 bases, J lost 4 bases, and 7 bases stayed unmatched. CDR3 sequence (DNA): TGTGCCAGCAGCTTAAACAGGGGCTGGGGAGAGACCCAGTACTTC. Its translation is CASSLNRGWGETQYF.

The rearrangement joins TRBV7-9 to TRBJ1-3; tentatively, D is TRBD1 (6 bases). This CDR3 comprises 15 residues. Trimming cost V 5 bases and J 4 bases, with 15 bases left between them. CDR1 and CDR2 (germline): SEHNR, FQNEAQ (reference sequence). The CDR3, as DNA: TGTGCCAGCAGCGATTTCAGGGGACCCGGAAACACCATATATTTT. Its protein product is CASSDFRGPGNTIYF.

The chain couples TRBV9 to TRBJ2-5, with D perhaps matching TRBD2 (6 bases). The V gene's germline CDR1 is SGDLS and CDR2 YYNGEE. The CDR3 is 15 amino acids. V was trimmed by 4 bases and J by 0 bases, leaving 13 bases between them. CDR3 residues: CASSFSGVYQETQYF. CDR3 in DNA: TGTGCCAGCAGCTTTAGCGGAGTGTACCAAGAGACCCAGTACTTC. The variable domain in full, with the rest retrieved from reference TRBV9 and TRBJ2-5, is DSGVTQTPKHLITATGQRVTLRCSPRSGDLSVYWYQQSLDQGLQFLIQYYNGEERAKGNILERFSAQQFPDLHSELNLSSLELGDSALYFCASSFSGVYQETQYFGPGTRLLVL.

The chain combines TRBV7-6 with TRBJ1-1, with TRBD1 identical over 11 bases. J was trimmed by 4 bases and V by 5 bases; bases with no gene match: 12. Per germline, CDR1 SGHVS and CDR2 FNYEAQ. The CDR3 sequence is 17 residues long. CDR3 amino acids: CASSPRTGGDGGTEAFF. The CDR3 DNA follows: TGTGCCAGCAGCCCCAGGACAGGGGGCGATGGTGGCACTGAAGCTTTCTTT.

The CDR3 DNA reads TGTGCCAGCAGTGAGGGGACAGGACAGGCTTATGGCTACACCTTC. It is translated as CASSEGTGQAYGYTF. This rearrangement joins TRBV6-4 to TRBJ1-2, with 8 bases that match TRBD1. The V segment lost 3 bases and the J segment 5 bases; nucleotides outside the gene matches: 8. The CDR3 is 15 residues long. Germline CDR1 MRHNA, CDR2 SNTAGT.

The chain has TRBV7-9 and TRBJ1-1; D is unclear. Germline V CDR1 and CDR2: SEHNR, FQNEAQ (reference sequence). This CDR3 spans 14 amino acids. The V and J ends lost 4 bases and 3 bases respectively, with 12 bases between them. The CDR3 DNA follows: TGTGCCAGCAGCTACGAGGGCGCATACACTGAAGCTTTCTTT. Amino acids: CASSYEGAYTEAFF.

The rearrangement joins TRBV9 to TRBJ2-1, with 7 bases lining up with TRBD2. Germline CDR1 SGDLS, CDR2 YYNGEE. V trimming: 0 bases; J trimming: 4 bases; junction bases outside the gene matches: 4. CDR3 size: 15 residues. The DNA for the CDR3 is TGTGCCAGCAGCGTAGTAGGGACTACATACAATGAGCAGTTCTTC. It specifies CASSVVGTTYNEQFF. Complete variable domain (other parts from reference TRBV9 and TRBJ2-1): DSGVTQTPKHLITATGQRVTLRCSPRSGDLSVYWYQQSLDQGLQFLIQYYNGEERAKGNILERFSAQQFPDLHSELNLSSLELGDSALYFCASSVVGTTYNEQFFGPGTRLTVL.

This chain uses TRBV27 with TRBJ2-5; 8 bases align to TRBD1. J lost 5 bases, V lost 3 bases, and 17 bases had no gene match. The CDR3 sequence is 18 residues long. Germline lookup yields CDR1 MNHEY and CDR2 SMNVEV (reference sequence). For the CDR3, the DNA is TGTGCCAGCAGTTTGCTACCCGGGACAGGAGGTCGGTTGGAGACCCAGTACTTC. It codes for CASSLLPGTGGRLETQYF.

The chain joins TRBV7-8 to TRBJ2-3, with D possibly matching TRBD2 (5 bases). Trimming removed 2 bases from V and 4 bases from J, with 13 bases in between. The CDR3 is 15 residues long. Germline CDR1 and CDR2: SGHVS and FQNEAQ. CDR3 sequence reads: CASSLYEGIADTQYF. The CDR3 DNA sequence: TGTGCCAGCAGCTTATATGAGGGAATCGCAGATACGCAGTATTTT. Combining the CDR3 with reference TRBV7-8 and TRBJ2-3 gives the whole variable domain GAGVSQSPRYKVAKRGQDVALRCDPISGHVSLFWYQQALGQGPEFLTYFQNEAQLDKSGLPSDRFFAERPEGSVSTLKIQRTQQEDSAVYLCASSLYEGIADTQYFGPGTRLTVL.

This rearrangement joins TRBV7-3 to TRBJ2-1; D is unclear. The CDR3 has 14 residues. Trimming stripped 5 bases from V and 0 bases from J, with 8 bases between. CDR1 is SGHTA, CDR2 FQGTGA, per germline. The CDR3 protein is CASSPTGSYNEQFF. The CDR3 DNA reads TGTGCCAGCAGCCCGACTGGCTCCTACAATGAGCAGTTCTTC.

V gene TRBV5-4 combines with J gene TRBJ2-1; TRBD2 matches 10 bases. CDR1 is SGHNT and CDR2 is YYREEE in the germline V gene (reference sequence). V was clipped by 3 bases and J by 8 bases; unmatched bases: 11. This CDR3 is built from 16 residues. The CDR3 DNA is TGTGCCAGCAGCTCTCTAGTAGCGGGAGGAGGGTATGAGCAGTTCTTC. It codes for CASSSLVAGGGYEQFF.

The chain couples TRBV9 to TRBJ2-6; 7 bases line up with TRBD1. CDR1 is SGDLS and CDR2 is YYNGEE in the germline V gene. V gave up 0 bases and J gave up 0 bases; unmatched junction bases: 6. The length of the CDR3 is 18 residues. CDR3 residues: CASSVVDRMGSGANVLTF. CDR3 bases: TGTGCCAGCAGCGTAGTGGACAGGATGGGCTCTGGGGCCAACGTCCTGACTTTC.

The rearrangement uses TRBV12-5 and TRBJ2-7; maybe TRBD2 (7 bases). The CDR3 contains 15 residues. The V gene's germline CDR1 is LGHNT and CDR2 FRNRAP. V shed 2 bases and J shed 2 bases, with 13 bases lying between them. CDR3 amino acids: CASGLMGGGPYEQYF. The CDR3 nucleotides are TGTGCTAGTGGTTTGATGGGGGGGGGCCCCTACGAGCAGTACTTC.

The J gene is TRBJ2-3, the V gene TRBV5-1; TRBD2 agrees at 8 bases. V gave up 3 bases and J gave up 0 bases; unmatched junction bases: 3. Per the germline V gene, CDR1 is SGHRS and CDR2 is YFSETQ. The length of the CDR3 is 15 residues. CDR3 amino acids: CASSSTSASTDTQYF. The CDR3 DNA is TGCGCCAGCAGCTCGACTAGCGCTAGCACAGATACGCAGTATTTT.

This clone was detected a few times. The chain joins TRBV5-4 to TRBJ2-7, with TRBD2 matching over 8 bases. Germline V lookup: CDR1 SGHNT, CDR2 YYREEE (reference sequence). Losses at the gene ends were 5 bases for V and 2 bases for J; bases not matched to a gene: 6. The CDR3 extends over 14 amino acids. In nucleotides, the CDR3 is TGTGCCAGCAGTAGCGGGGCGATAACCTACGAGCAGTACTTC. It specifies CASSSGAITYEQYF.

The V call is TRBV6-5, the J call TRBJ2-3; possibly TRBD2 for D (5 bases). CDR3 length equals 15 residues. The V and J ends lost 4 bases and 5 bases respectively, with 16 bases between them. The germline V gene has CDR1 MNHEY and CDR2 SVGAGI. The CDR3 protein is CASSLRLPTRDTQYF. As DNA, the CDR3 is TGTGCCAGCAGTTTGCGACTACCGACCCGAGATACGCAGTATTTT.

This sequence joins TRBV30 and TRBJ2-1, with 8 bases that match TRBD2. The CDR3 runs to 18 residues. Germline CDR1 GTSNPN, CDR2 SVGIG (reference sequence). With 0 bases clipped from V and 4 bases from J, the junction kept 14 bases outside the gene matches. The CDR3 reads CAWSVNLLSGRAYNEQFF. The CDR3 coding sequence is TGTGCCTGGAGTGTAAATCTCCTCTCCGGGAGGGCATACAATGAGCAGTTCTTC.

As DNA, the CDR3 is TGTGCCAGCTTGCGGGCGTGGGGGGCTAGCGGGAATGTTGAGCAGTTCTTC. Its protein product is CASLRAWGASGNVEQFF. The rearrangement uses TRBV28 and TRBJ2-1, with 9 bases identical to TRBD2. Trimming removed 8 bases from V and 9 bases from J; junction bases left unmatched: 20. The CDR3 totals 17 residues. The germline V gene encodes CDR1 MDHEN and CDR2 SYDVKM.

V is TRBV5-1 and J is TRBJ1-1; D is ambiguous. The CDR3 contains 15 residues. Germline V gene lookup returns CDR1 SGHRS and CDR2 YFSETQ. V dropped 0 bases and J dropped 5 bases, with 14 bases sitting between them. Written as DNA, the CDR3 is TGCGCCAGCAGCTTGGTTGAAGTGAGCCTTACTGAAGCTTTCTTT. Translation gives CASSLVEVSLTEAFF.

The chain has TRBV6-4 and TRBJ2-1; 10 nucleotides match TRBD2. Per germline, CDR1 MRHNA and CDR2 SNTAGT. Unmatched junction bases numbered 10, after V lost 7 bases and J lost 4 bases. This CDR3 has 16 amino acids. The CDR3 nucleotides read TGTGCCAGCACCCCCGAAGCGGGAGGGCCTTACAATGAGCAGTTCTTC. Its protein product is CASTPEAGGPYNEQFF.

The CDR3 DNA reads TGTGCCAGCAGTGACCCCCCGGGACAGGGGTTGAATGAGCAGTTCTTC. Protein product: CASSDPPGQGLNEQFF. The V and J genes are TRBV6-4 and TRBJ2-1; 10 bases match TRBD1. Germline CDR1 reads MRHNA; CDR2 reads SNTAGT. The junction had 8 bases not matched to a gene; V was cut back by 2 bases and J by 7 bases. This CDR3 has 16 amino acids.

The chain has TRBV2 and TRBJ2-2; 10 positions agree with TRBD2. Germline-derived CDR1 and CDR2 are SNHLY and FYNNEI. The CDR3 totals 15 residues. J lost 4 bases, V lost 3 bases, and 2 bases had no gene match. CDR3 residues: CASSEQRGGTGELFF. CDR3 nucleotides: TGTGCCAGCAGTGAGCAGCGGGGGGGCACCGGGGAGCTGTTTTTT.

The V and J genes are TRBV5-1 and TRBJ2-2, with 11 bases lining up with TRBD2. V shed 4 bases, J shed 4 bases, and the junction held 6 bases outside the gene matches. Germline V lookup: CDR1 SGHRS, CDR2 YFSETQ. CDR3 length: 16 amino acids. Written as DNA, the CDR3 is TGCGCCAGCAGCCAAGATAGCGGGAGGGGCACCGGGGAGCTGTTTTTT. Its protein product is CASSQDSGRGTGELFF. Full variable domain (missing parts from reference TRBV5-1 and TRBJ2-2): KAGVTQTPRYLIKTRGQQVTLSCSPISGHRSVSWYQQTPGQGLQFLFEYFSETQRNKGNFPGRFSGRQFSNSRSEMNVSTLELGDSALYLCASSQDSGRGTGELFFGEGSRLTVL.

V and J are TRBV6-5 and TRBJ1-3; D is undetermined. V lost 6 bases to trimming and J lost 1 base, with 13 bases between them. The CDR3 consists of 15 residues. Germline V gives CDR1 MNHEY, CDR2 SVGAGI. The CDR3 reads CASRYRGVSGNTIYF. For the CDR3, the DNA is TGTGCCAGCAGATACCGGGGTGTTTCTGGAAACACCATATATTTT.